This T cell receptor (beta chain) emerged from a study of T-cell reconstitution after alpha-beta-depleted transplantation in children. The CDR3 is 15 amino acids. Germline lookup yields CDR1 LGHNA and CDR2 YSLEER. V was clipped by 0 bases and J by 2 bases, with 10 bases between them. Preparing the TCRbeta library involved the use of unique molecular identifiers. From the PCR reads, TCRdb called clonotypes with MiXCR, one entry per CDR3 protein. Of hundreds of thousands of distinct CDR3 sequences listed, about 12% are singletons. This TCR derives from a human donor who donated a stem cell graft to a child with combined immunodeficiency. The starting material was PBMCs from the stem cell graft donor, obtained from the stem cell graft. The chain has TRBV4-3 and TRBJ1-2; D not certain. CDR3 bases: TGCGCCAGCAGCCAAGAAGCAGCTTTAAACTATGGCTACACCTTC. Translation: CASSQEAALNYGYTF.